A single T cell receptor beta chain is shown here with its context. The PCR had 60 Vbeta and 13 Jbeta primers. Libraries were prepared by immunoSEQ multiplex PCR; TCRdb keeps only in-frame clonotypes and omits some of them. The sample lists about 140,000 clones; about 80% were seen once. This entry belongs to a study of cytomegalovirus exposure and HLA in healthy donors. The CDR3 consists of 17 residues. Germline V gene lookup returns CDR1 SGDLS and CDR2 YYNGEE. Trimming cost V 0 bases and J 8 bases; bases outside gene matches: 12. V usage is TRBV9 and J usage is TRBJ2-1, with 9 bases aligning to TRBD2. This receptor was identified in a male donor in good health and CMV-seropositive. The sequenced sample consisted of PBMCs. The CDR3 region is CASSVGLAGGAVHEQFF. The CDR3, as DNA: TGTGCCAGCAGCGTAGGGTTGGCGGGGGGGGCTGTCCATGAGCAGTTCTTC. Looking up the rest from reference TRBV9 and TRBJ2-1 gives the full variable domain: DSGVTQTPKHLITATGQRVTLRCSPRSGDLSVYWYQQSLDQGLQFLIQYYNGEERAKGNILERFSAQQFPDLHSELNLSSLELGDSALYFCASSVGLAGGAVHEQFFGPGTRLTVL.